Listed below are T cell receptor beta chains from one sample, sequenced in a study of OX40 agonist ivuxolimab in advanced cancers. The method was immunoSEQ multiplex PCR; TCRdb's version includes in-frame clones alone and lacks a portion of them. The table has more than 45,000 clones, around 84% seen once; the top ten hold 0.95% to 1.3%. Sequenced here: CD4+ or CD8+ T cells sorted from blood, sampled in a trial of the OX40 agonist ivuxolimab. The receptors were gathered from an adult with an advanced solid tumor such as melanoma, head and neck, liver or kidney cancer. Each CDR3 is given with its conserved first and last residue. D genes are given only for firm matches. Expanded clones are given a class, and other clones once, few, many or no size at all.

- | - | TRBJ2-7 | TRBV19 | CASSSSGPADEQYF | TGTGCCAGTAGTAGTAGCGGCCCAGCGGACGAGCAGTACTTC
TRBD1 | - | TRBJ1-1 | TRBV6-6 | CASSRGAGGMNTEAFF | TGTGCCAGCAGCAGGGGGGCAGGGGGGATGAACACTGAAGCTTTCTTT
TRBD2 | - | TRBJ2-1 | TRBV6-5 | CASSYSVPIGGAEQFF | TGTGCCAGCAGTTACTCCGTACCCATCGGGGGGGCAGAGCAGTTCTTC
- | - | TRBJ1-1 | TRBV5-1 | CASSSNTGNTEAFF | TGCGCCAGCAGCTCAAATACAGGGAACACTGAAGCTTTCTTT
- | - | TRBJ2-7 | TRBV15 | CATSQDSSAYEQYF | TGTGCCACCAGCCAGGACAGTTCAGCCTACGAGCAGTACTTC
- | - | TRBJ2-1 | TRBV15 | CATSRDTGPNSYNEQFF | TGTGCCACCAGCAGAGATACCGGGCCGAACTCCTACAATGAGCAGTTCTTC
- | once | TRBJ2-5 | TRBV20-1 | CSAFQETQYF | TGCAGTGCCTTCCAAGAGACCCAGTACTTC
- | - | TRBJ1-2 | TRBV6-6 | CASIQGYGYTF | TGTGCCAGCATACAGGGCTATGGCTACACCTTC
TRBD1 | - | TRBJ1-1 | TRBV23-1 | CASSQGVGYRGTEAFF | TGCGCCAGCAGTCAGGGTGTGGGGTACAGGGGGACTGAAGCTTTCTTT
TRBD2 | - | TRBJ2-3 | TRBV7-9 | CASSPTPGSGGYTQYF | TGTGCCAGCAGCCCGACCCCGGGAAGCGGGGGATATACGCAGTATTTT
- | few | TRBJ2-1 | TRBV7-3 | CASSPVGGAHGNEQFF | TGTGCCAGCAGCCCCGTTGGGGGGGCGCATGGGAATGAGCAGTTCTTC
TRBD1 | - | TRBJ1-2 | TRBV27 | CASSLAGQQYYGYTF | TGTGCCAGCAGTCTGGCGGGACAGCAGTACTATGGCTACACCTTC
- | once | TRBJ1-5 | TRBV15 | CATSRVGGGRLGGNQPQHF | TGTGCCACCAGCAGAGTTGGTGGGGGAAGGTTAGGGGGCAATCAGCCCCAGCATTTT
TRBD2 | - | TRBJ2-3 | TRBV15 | CATSRDRGSGGADTQYF | TGTGCCACCAGCAGAGATCGTGGTAGCGGGGGGGCAGATACGCAGTATTTT
- | - | TRBJ1-6 | TRBV11-2 | CASSLESSYNSPLHF | TGTGCCAGCAGCTTAGAAAGCTCCTATAATTCACCCCTCCACTTT
- | few | TRBJ1-1 | TRBV4-1 | CASSPDNTEAFF | TGCGCCAGCAGCCCCGATAACACTGAAGCTTTCTTT
- | few | TRBJ2-5 | TRBV29-1 | CSVEGSYQETQYF | TGCAGCGTTGAAGGTTCTTACCAAGAGACCCAGTACTTC
- | - | TRBJ1-3 | TRBV30 | CASSQEPGNIIYF | TGTGCCTCCTCACAGGAGCCAGGAAACATCATATATTTT
TRBD1 | - | TRBJ2-7 | TRBV6-5 | CASTKGQLGEQYF | TGTGCCAGCACTAAGGGACAGTTGGGCGAGCAGTACTTC
TRBD1 | once | TRBJ1-4 | TRBV30 | CACQGAIGEKLFF | TGTGCCTGCCAGGGGGCGATAGGTGAAAAACTGTTTTTT
- | - | TRBJ2-7 | TRBV5-1 | CASSPRWDPTEQYF | TGCGCCAGCAGCCCACGTTGGGACCCAACAGAGCAGTACTTC
- | - | TRBJ2-5 | TRBV29-1 | CSVEERRYQETQYF | TGCAGCGTTGAAGAGAGGCGGTACCAAGAGACCCAGTACTTC
- | - | TRBJ2-3 | TRBV7-2 | CASSPRGISKGSTDTQYF | TGTGCCAGCAGCCCCCGGGGTATATCAAAGGGCAGCACAGATACGCAGTATTTT
TRBD1 | - | TRBJ2-1 | TRBV5-1 | CASSETGRDEQFF | TGCGCCAGCAGCGAGACAGGGCGCGATGAGCAGTTCTTC
- | few | TRBJ1-6 | TRBV7-8 | CASSRGTENSPLHF | TGTGCCAGCAGCCGGGGGACCGAAAATTCACCCCTCCACTTT
- | - | TRBJ1-5 | TRBV5-4 | CASSPTDSNQPQHF | TGTGCCAGCAGCCCGACTGACAGCAATCAGCCCCAGCATTTT
- | - | TRBJ2-6 | TRBV29-1 | CSVFGQGGANVLTF | TGCAGCGTTTTTGGCCAAGGAGGGGCCAACGTCCTGACTTTC
- | - | TRBJ1-2 | TRBV6-1 | CASSLTSNYGYTF | TGTGCCAGCAGTTTGACGTCGAACTATGGCTACACCTTC
TRBD2 | - | TRBJ2-7 | TRBV7-9 | CASARISGSLEQYF | TGTGCCAGCGCCAGAATTAGCGGGAGTCTAGAGCAGTACTTC
TRBD1 | - | TRBJ1-5 | TRBV27 | CASSRQGNNQPQHF | TGTGCCAGCAGCCGACAGGGGAACAATCAGCCCCAGCATTTT
- | - | TRBJ2-7 | TRBV5-4 | CASSLLGEQYF | TGTGCCAGCAGCTTGTTGGGCGAGCAGTACTTC
TRBD1 | medium-sized | TRBJ1-1 | TRBV30 | CAWSVPDRVNTEAFF | TGTGCCTGGAGTGTACCTGACAGGGTGAACACTGAAGCTTTCTTT
- | - | TRBJ2-7 | TRBV7-2 | CASSLDRVRSYEQYF | TGTGCCAGCAGCTTAGACAGGGTCCGCTCCTACGAGCAGTACTTC
TRBD1 | few | TRBJ1-1 | TRBV19 | CASHPLMPTGSNTEAFF | TGTGCCAGCCACCCCCTGATGCCGACAGGGTCGAACACTGAAGCTTTCTTT
- | - | TRBJ2-3 | TRBV7-6 | CASSLSTSTDTQYF | TGTGCCAGCAGCTTATCGACTAGCACAGATACGCAGTATTTT
- | few | TRBJ1-1 | TRBV4-3 | CASSHREAETEAFF | TGCGCCAGCAGCCATCGTGAGGCGGAGACTGAAGCTTTCTTT